A selection of T cell receptor beta chains follows, all from one sample in a study of shared clonotypes between healthy human individuals. Using immunoSEQ multiplex PCR, the repertoire was profiled, and TCRdb retains in-frame clones only, with some absent. The sample lists around 2,000,000 clones; about 95% were seen once. Sequencing was carried out using naive CD8+ T cells sorted from blood. These receptor sequences come from a man aged 18-30 years in good health. Each CDR3 is given with its conserved first and last residue. The D gene is left open where the match is weak. The size field is filled for only some rows; it gives once, few, many or a size class.

D | size | J | V | DNA | CDR3
NA | once | TRBJ1-1 | TRBV29-1 | TGCAGCGTTGAATCCGTATTGAACACTGAAGCTTTCTTT | CSVESVLNTEAFF
NA | NA | TRBJ2-2 | TRBV5-1 | TGCGCCAGCAGCTTGAAACCACAGGCGAACACCGGGGAGCTGTTTTTT | CASSLKPQANTGELFF
NA | NA | TRBJ2-1 | TRBV29-1 | TGCAGCGTTGAAACTGGCTCGGATGAGCAGTTCTTC | CSVETGSDEQFF
TRBD2 | NA | TRBJ2-1 | TRBV5-1 | TGCGCCAGCAGCGACCGGACTAGCGGGGGAATACGTGAGCAGTTCTTC | CASSDRTSGGIREQFF
NA | NA | TRBJ2-7 | TRBV18 | TGTGCCAGCCTAACAGGGCCGGGGTACGAGCAGTACTTC | CASLTGPGYEQYF
TRBD1 | NA | TRBJ2-7 | TRBV4-3 | TGCGCCAGCAGCCCCGGACAGGGGACTTACGAGCAGTACTTC | CASSPGQGTYEQYF
NA | NA | TRBJ2-7 | TRBV7-2 | TGTGCCAGCAGCTTTTCTAGCTCGGCGTCCTACGAGCAGTACTTC | CASSFSSSASYEQYF
NA | NA | TRBJ2-2 | TRBV7-9 | TGTGCCAGCAGCTCACCATTGGGTATGAACGCGAACACCGGGGAGCTGTTTTTT | CASSSPLGMNANTGELFF
TRBD1 | NA | TRBJ1-1 | TRBV11-2 | TGTGCCAGCAGCTCTCCGCAGGGGGCGCGGATCACTGAAGCTTTCTTT | CASSSPQGARITEAFF
TRBD2 | once | TRBJ2-1 | TRBV18 | TGTGCCAGCTCAACTAGCGAGAGCTCCTACAATGAGCAGTTCTTC | CASSTSESSYNEQFF
TRBD1 | NA | TRBJ2-7 | TRBV27 | TGTGCCAGCAGTACCGGGACAGGGTACTTCCACGAGCAGTACTTC | CASSTGTGYFHEQYF
NA | NA | TRBJ2-7 | TRBV28 | TGTGCCAGCAGTTTATGGGACAGCTCCTACGAGCAGTACTTC | CASSLWDSSYEQYF
TRBD2 | NA | TRBJ2-7 | TRBV5-6 | TGTGCCAGCAGCTCGGGACTAGCTAACTACGAGCAGTACTTC | CASSSGLANYEQYF
TRBD1 | once | TRBJ1-5 | TRBV10-3 | TGTGCCACAAGGGACAGGTCGGATCAGCCCCAGCATTTT | CATRDRSDQPQHF
NA | NA | TRBJ1-2 | TRBV27 | TGTGCCAGCAGTTACGGACAGCTCCCGGTGGATGGCTACACCTTC | CASSYGQLPVDGYTF
NA | once | TRBJ2-7 | TRBV27 | TGTGCCAGCAGTCCGACAGGTGGGGTTTACGAGCAGTACTTC | CASSPTGGVYEQYF
TRBD2 | NA | TRBJ2-1 | TRBV7-3 | TGTGCCAGCAGCTTGGGTGGACTAGCGGGGGCCAAAGACAATGAGCAGTTCTTC | CASSLGGLAGAKDNEQFF
TRBD2 | NA | TRBJ2-1 | TRBV19 | TGTGCCAGTACGCCGGGGGGGTACAATGAGCAGTTCTTC | CASTPGGYNEQFF
NA | NA | TRBJ2-7 | TRBV4-1 | TGCGCCAGCAGCCAAGTCAGGGGACCTCCCTACGAGCAGTACTTC | CASSQVRGPPYEQYF
NA | NA | TRBJ2-7 | TRBV7-8 | TGTGCCAGCAGCTTATCGGACGGGTCCTACGAGCAGTACTTC | CASSLSDGSYEQYF
NA | NA | TRBJ2-3 | TRBV7-3 | TGTGCCAGCAGCTCTCCCGGAGATACGCAGTATTTT | CASSSPGDTQYF
NA | NA | TRBJ1-1 | TRBV30 | TGTGCCTGGAGTGCCGGGGTTGTTGAGTTCACTGAAGCTTTCTTT | CAWSAGVVEFTEAFF
NA | NA | TRBJ2-7 | TRBV7-9 | TGTGCCAGCAGCTTAGGGCTCTTGTACGAGCAGTACTTC | CASSLGLLYEQYF
TRBD2 | NA | TRBJ2-2 | TRBV9 | TGTGCCAGCAGCGGACGACTAGCGGAGGACACCGGGGAGCTGTTTTTT | CASSGRLAEDTGELFF
TRBD2 | NA | TRBJ2-5 | TRBV5-1 | TGCGCCAGCAGCCTTCATAGCGGGAGACAAGAGACCCAGTACTTC | CASSLHSGRQETQYF
NA | once | TRBJ2-5 | TRBV19 | TGTGCCAGTAGTATGAAGCGACAAGAGACCCAGTACTTC | CASSMKRQETQYF
NA | once | TRBJ2-7 | TRBV2 | TGTGCCAGCAGTCACGAGGAGACCAAAGGGGGGCCCTACGAGCAGTACTTC | CASSHEETKGGPYEQYF
NA | NA | TRBJ2-2 | TRBV7-9 | TGTGCCAGCAGCTTAGACCGGGAGCTGTTTTTT | CASSLDRELFF
NA | NA | TRBJ2-5 | TRBV6-1 | TGTGCCAGCAGTGAAGATGGGGGGCTTGGTGAGACCCAGTACTTC | CASSEDGGLGETQYF
TRBD1 | NA | TRBJ2-5 | TRBV5-1 | TGCGCCAGCAGCAACCCCGGGACAGGGGGCGAGACCCAGTACTTC | CASSNPGTGGETQYF
TRBD2 | NA | TRBJ2-5 | TRBV6-5 | TGTGCCACCGAGACTAGCGGGGGGCCGGGGGAGACCCAGTACTTC | CATETSGGPGETQYF
NA | once | TRBJ2-2 | TRBV7-8 | TGTGCCAGCAGCTCAAGGAAGGGCGAGAACACCGGGGAGCTGTTTTTT | CASSSRKGENTGELFF
NA | NA | TRBJ2-7 | TRBV27 | TGTGCCAGCAGTTATCAGGGGCAGGGCTACGAGCAGTACTTC | CASSYQGQGYEQYF
TRBD1 | NA | TRBJ1-4 | TRBV6-5 | TGTGCCAGCAGCGGAGGACAGGGGGATGGAGAAAAACTGTTTTTT | CASSGGQGDGEKLFF
TRBD1 | NA | TRBJ1-3 | TRBV5-1 | TGCGCCAGCAGCTCCCGGGACAGGTCACCTTACTCTGGAAACACCATATATTTT | CASSSRDRSPYSGNTIYF
NA | NA | TRBJ1-1 | TRBV12-5 | TGTGCTAGTGGACAATACGGGACTGAAGCTTTCTTT | CASGQYGTEAFF
NA | NA | TRBJ2-7 | TRBV7-9 | TGTGCCAGCAGCTACCACACTATACCCTACGAGCAGTACTTC | CASSYHTIPYEQYF
NA | once | TRBJ2-2 | TRBV10-2 | TGCGCCAGCAGTAAAGATTCTACCGGGGAGCTGTTTTTT | CASSKDSTGELFF
NA | once | TRBJ2-7 | TRBV2 | TGTGCCAGCAGTGAAGTCGGAGACGAGCAGTACTTC | CASSEVGDEQYF
NA | NA | TRBJ1-6 | TRBV2 | TGTGCCAGCAGTGGGGGGCAGTATAATTCACCCCTCCACTTT | CASSGGQYNSPLHF
NA | NA | TRBJ1-2 | TRBV30 | TGTGCCAGGGACGACGGCTACACCTTC | CARDDGYTF
NA | NA | TRBJ2-7 | TRBV30 | TGTGCCTGGAGTGGGAGTCTCGAGCAGTACTTC | CAWSGSLEQYF
NA | NA | TRBJ2-7 | TRBV7-9 | TGTGCCAGCAGCTTCGAGGACGTCCGGGCCGGCTCCTACGAGCAGTACTTC | CASSFEDVRAGSYEQYF
NA | NA | TRBJ2-7 | TRBV5-1 | TGCGCCAGCAGCCATGGTTGGGGAGACTCCTACGAGCAGTACTTC | CASSHGWGDSYEQYF
NA | NA | TRBJ2-7 | TRBV4-3 | TGCGCCAGCAGCCACCAAGTAACCCCGGACTTCTCCTACGAGCAGTACTTC | CASSHQVTPDFSYEQYF